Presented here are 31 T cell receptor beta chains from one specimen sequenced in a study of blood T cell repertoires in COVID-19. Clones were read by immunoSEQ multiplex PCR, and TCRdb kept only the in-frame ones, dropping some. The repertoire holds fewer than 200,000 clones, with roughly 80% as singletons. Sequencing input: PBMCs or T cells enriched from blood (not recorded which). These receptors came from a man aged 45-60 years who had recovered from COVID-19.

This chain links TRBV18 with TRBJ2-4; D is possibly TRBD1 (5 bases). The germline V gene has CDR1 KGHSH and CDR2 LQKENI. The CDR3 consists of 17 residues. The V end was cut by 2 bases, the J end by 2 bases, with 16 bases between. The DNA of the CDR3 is TGTGCCAGCTCACCAGTTCTGGGGCTCCCAACCAAAAACATTCAGTACTTC. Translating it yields CASSPVLGLPTKNIQYF.

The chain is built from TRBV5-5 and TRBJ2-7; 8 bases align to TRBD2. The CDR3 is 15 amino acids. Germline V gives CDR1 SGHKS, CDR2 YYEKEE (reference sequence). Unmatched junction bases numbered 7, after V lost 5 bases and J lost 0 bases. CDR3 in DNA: TGTGCCAGCAGAACTCTTAGCGGGACCTCCTACGAGCAGTACTTC. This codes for CASRTLSGTSYEQYF. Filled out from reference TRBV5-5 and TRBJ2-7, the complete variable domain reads DAGVTQSPTHLIKTRGQQVTLRCSPISGHKSVSWYQQVLGQGPQFIFQYYEKEERGRGNFPDRFSARQFPNYSSELNVNALLLGDSALYLCASRTLSGTSYEQYFGPGTRLTVT.

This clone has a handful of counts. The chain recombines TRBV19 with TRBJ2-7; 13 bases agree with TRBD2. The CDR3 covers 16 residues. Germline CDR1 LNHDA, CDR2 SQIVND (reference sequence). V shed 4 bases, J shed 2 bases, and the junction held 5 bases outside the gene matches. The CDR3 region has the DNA TGTGCCAGTAGTAAAGGACTAGCGGGGGCTCCCTACGAGCAGTACTTC. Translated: CASSKGLAGAPYEQYF.

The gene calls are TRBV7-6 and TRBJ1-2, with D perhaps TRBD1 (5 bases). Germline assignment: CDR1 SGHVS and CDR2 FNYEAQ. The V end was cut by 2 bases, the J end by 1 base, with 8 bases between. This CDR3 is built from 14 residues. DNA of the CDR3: TGTGCCAGCAGCTTACAGGGATTTAACTATGGCTACACCTTC. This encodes CASSLQGFNYGYTF.

CDR3 loop: CASSVEQGVTDTQYF. The DNA for the CDR3 is TGTGCCAGCAGCGTAGAACAGGGAGTCACAGATACGCAGTATTTT. This sequence joins TRBV9 and TRBJ2-3; D may be TRBD1 (6 bases). The CDR3 sequence is 15 residues long. Germline CDR1 and CDR2: SGDLS and YYNGEE. The V gene lost 0 bases and the J gene lost 2 bases, with 10 bases spanning the gap.

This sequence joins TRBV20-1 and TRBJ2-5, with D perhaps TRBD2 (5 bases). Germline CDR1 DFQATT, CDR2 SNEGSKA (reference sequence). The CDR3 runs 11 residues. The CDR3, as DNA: TGCGGAGGCTACAACCAAGAGACCCAGTACTTC. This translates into CGGYNQETQYF.

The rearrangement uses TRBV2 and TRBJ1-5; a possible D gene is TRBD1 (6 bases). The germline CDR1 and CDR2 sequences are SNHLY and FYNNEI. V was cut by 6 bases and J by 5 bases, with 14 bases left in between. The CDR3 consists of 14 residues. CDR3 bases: TGTGCCAGCAGCGGAAACTCAGGGGATCAGCCCCAGCATTTT. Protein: CASSGNSGDQPQHF.

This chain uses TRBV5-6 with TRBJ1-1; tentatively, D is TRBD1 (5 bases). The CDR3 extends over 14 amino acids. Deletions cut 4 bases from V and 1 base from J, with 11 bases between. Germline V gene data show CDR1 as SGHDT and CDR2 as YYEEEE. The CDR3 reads CASSPPDTNTEAFF. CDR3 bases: TGTGCCAGCAGCCCGCCGGACACGAACACTGAAGCTTTCTTT. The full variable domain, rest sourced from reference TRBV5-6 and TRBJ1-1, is DAGVTQSPTHLIKTRGQQVTLRCSPKSGHDTVSWYQQALGQGPQFIFQYYEEEERQRGNFPDRFSGHQFPNYSSELNVNALLLGDSALYLCASSPPDTNTEAFFGQGTRLTVV.

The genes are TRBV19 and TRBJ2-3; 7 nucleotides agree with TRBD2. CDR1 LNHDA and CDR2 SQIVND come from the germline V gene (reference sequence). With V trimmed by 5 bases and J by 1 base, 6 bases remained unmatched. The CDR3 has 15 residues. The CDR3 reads CASSLGLVGTDTQYF. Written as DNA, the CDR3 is TGTGCCAGTAGTCTCGGACTAGTGGGCACAGATACGCAGTATTTT.

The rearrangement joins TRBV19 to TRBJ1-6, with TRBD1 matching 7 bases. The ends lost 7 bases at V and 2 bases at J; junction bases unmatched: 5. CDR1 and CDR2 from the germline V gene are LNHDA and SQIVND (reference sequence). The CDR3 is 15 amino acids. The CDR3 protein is CASNGQATYNSPLHF. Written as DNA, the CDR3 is TGTGCCAGTAACGGACAGGCAACCTATAATTCACCCCTCCACTTT.

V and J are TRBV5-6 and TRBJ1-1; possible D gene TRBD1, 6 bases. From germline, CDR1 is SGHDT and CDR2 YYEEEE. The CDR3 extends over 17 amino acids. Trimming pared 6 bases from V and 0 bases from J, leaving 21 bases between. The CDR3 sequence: CASTQPTGQSMNTEAFF. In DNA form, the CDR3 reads TGTGCCAGCACCCAGCCAACAGGGCAGTCCATGAACACTGAAGCTTTCTTT. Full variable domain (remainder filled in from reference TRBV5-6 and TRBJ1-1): DAGVTQSPTHLIKTRGQQVTLRCSPKSGHDTVSWYQQALGQGPQFIFQYYEEEERQRGNFPDRFSGHQFPNYSSELNVNALLLGDSALYLCASTQPTGQSMNTEAFFGQGTRLTVV.

CDR3 bases: TGTGCCAGCAGTTTAACAGGCAATCAGCCCCAGCATTTT. Protein sequence: CASSLTGNQPQHF. V and J are TRBV28 and TRBJ1-5; no definite D call. The CDR3 loop spans 13 amino acids. Germline V lookup: CDR1 MDHEN, CDR2 SYDVKM. Trimming pared 2 bases from V and 2 bases from J, leaving 4 bases between.

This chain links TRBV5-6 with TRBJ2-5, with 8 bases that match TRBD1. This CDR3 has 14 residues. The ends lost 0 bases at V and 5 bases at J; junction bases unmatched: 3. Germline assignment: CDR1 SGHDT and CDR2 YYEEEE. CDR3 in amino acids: CASSLGTGRETQYF. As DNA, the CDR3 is TGTGCCAGCAGCTTGGGGACAGGGAGGGAGACCCAGTACTTC.

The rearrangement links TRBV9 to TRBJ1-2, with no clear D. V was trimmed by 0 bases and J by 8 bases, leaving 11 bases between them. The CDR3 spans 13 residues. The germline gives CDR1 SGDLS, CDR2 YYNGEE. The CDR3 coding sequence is TGTGCCAGCAGCGTAGCCGTCGGGTGGGGCTACACCTTC. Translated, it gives CASSVAVGWGYTF.

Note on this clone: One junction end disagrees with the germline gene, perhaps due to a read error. The CDR3 region has the DNA TGTGCCAGCAGCCAATCGCCGGGGGGGTTTGAGCTCTTC. Its translation is CASSQSPGGFELF. The gene calls are TRBV14 and TRBJ2-1; 8 positions agree with TRBD2. This CDR3 has 13 amino acids. Germline CDR1 and CDR2: SGHDN and FVKESK. The full variable domain, rest sourced from reference TRBV14 and TRBJ2-1, is EAGVTQFPSHSVIEKGQTVTLRCDPISGHDNLYWYRRVMGKEIKFLLHFVKESKQDESGMPNNRFLAERTGGTYSTLKVQPAELEDSGVYFCASSQSPGGFELFGPGTRLTVL.

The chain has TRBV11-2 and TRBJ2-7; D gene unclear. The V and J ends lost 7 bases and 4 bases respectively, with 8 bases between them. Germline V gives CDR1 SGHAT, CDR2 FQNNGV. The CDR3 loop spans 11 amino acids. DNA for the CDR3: TGTGCCAGCACCTTGAGATACGAGCAGTACTTC. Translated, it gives CASTLRYEQYF.

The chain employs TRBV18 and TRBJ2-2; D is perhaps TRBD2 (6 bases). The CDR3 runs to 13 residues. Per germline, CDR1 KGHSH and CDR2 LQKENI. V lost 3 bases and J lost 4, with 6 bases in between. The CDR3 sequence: CASSPGGTGELFF. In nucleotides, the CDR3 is TGTGCCAGCTCACCGGGGGGCACCGGGGAGCTGTTTTTT.

CDR3 sequence (DNA): TGTGCCAGCAGTTACCCCGAGGACAGGGGGAACACCGGGGAGCTGTTTTTT. This gives the protein CASSYPEDRGNTGELFF. The gene calls are TRBV6-2 or TRBV6-3 and TRBJ2-2, with 9 positions matching TRBD1. The germline V gene has CDR1 MNHEY and CDR2 SVGEGT. Losses at the gene ends were 2 bases for V and 1 base for J; bases not matched to a gene: 5. The CDR3 covers 17 residues.

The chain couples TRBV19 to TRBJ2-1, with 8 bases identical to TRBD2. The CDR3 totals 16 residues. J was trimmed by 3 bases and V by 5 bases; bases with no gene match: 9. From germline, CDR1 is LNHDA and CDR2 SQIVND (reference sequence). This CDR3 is CASSVIGGAYYNEQFF. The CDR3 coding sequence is TGTGCCAGTAGTGTTATCGGGGGGGCCTACTACAATGAGCAGTTCTTC.

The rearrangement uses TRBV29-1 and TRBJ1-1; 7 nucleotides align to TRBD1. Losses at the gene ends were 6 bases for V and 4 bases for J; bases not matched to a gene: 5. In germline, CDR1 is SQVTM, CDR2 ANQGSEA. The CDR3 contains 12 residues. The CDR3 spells CSVTGVSTEAFF. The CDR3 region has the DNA TGCAGCGTCACAGGGGTAAGCACTGAAGCTTTCTTT.

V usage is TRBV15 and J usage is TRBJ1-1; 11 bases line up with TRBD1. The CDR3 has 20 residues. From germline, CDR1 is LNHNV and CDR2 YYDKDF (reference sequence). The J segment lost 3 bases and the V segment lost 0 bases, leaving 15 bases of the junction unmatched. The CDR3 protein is CATSRDDFFGQGAGDTEAFF. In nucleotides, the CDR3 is TGTGCCACCAGCAGAGATGATTTTTTTGGACAGGGGGCAGGGGACACTGAAGCTTTCTTT.

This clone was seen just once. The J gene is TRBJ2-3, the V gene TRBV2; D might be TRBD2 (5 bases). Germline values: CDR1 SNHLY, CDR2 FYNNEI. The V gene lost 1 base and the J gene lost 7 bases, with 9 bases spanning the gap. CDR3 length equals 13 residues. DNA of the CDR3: TGTGCCAGCAGTGAAGATATCGGGAATACGCAGTATTTT. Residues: CASSEDIGNTQYF.

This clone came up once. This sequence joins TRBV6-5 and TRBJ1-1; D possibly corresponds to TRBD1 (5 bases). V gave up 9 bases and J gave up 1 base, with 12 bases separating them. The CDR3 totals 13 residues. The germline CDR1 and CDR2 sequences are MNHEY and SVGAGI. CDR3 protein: CASTGNSNTEAFF. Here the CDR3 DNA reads TGTGCCAGTACAGGTAACTCGAACACTGAAGCTTTCTTT.

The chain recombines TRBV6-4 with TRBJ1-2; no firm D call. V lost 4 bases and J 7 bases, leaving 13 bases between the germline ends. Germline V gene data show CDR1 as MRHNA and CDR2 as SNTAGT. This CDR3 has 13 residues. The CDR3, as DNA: TGTGCCAGCAGTGTTAACCTTTGGAGTGGCTACACCTTC. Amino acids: CASSVNLWSGYTF.

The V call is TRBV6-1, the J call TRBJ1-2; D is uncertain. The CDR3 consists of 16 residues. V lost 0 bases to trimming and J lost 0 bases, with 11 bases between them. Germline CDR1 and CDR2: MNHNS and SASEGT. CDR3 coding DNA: TGTGCCAGCAGTGAAGCGCGGCAGAGAACTAACTATGGCTACACCTTC. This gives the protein CASSEARQRTNYGYTF.

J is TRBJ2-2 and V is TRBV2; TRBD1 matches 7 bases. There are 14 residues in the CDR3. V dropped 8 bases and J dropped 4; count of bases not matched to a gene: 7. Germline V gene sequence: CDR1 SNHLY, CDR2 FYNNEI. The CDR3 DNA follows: TGTGCCAGCTCGACAGGGCCGAGCACCGGGGAGCTGTTTTTT. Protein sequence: CASSTGPSTGELFF.

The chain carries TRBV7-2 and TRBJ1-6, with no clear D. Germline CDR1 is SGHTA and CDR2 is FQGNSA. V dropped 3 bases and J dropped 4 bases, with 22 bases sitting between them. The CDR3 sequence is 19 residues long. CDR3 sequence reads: CASSLERAGRRFYNSPLHF. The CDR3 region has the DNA TGTGCCAGCAGCTTGGAGAGGGCTGGACGGCGTTTTTATAATTCACCCCTCCACTTT.

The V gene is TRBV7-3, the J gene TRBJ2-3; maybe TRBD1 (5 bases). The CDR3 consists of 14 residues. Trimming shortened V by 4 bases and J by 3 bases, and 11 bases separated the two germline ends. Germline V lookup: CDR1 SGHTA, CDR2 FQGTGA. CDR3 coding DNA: TGTGCCAGCAGCTCAGGGCTCGAGACAGATACGCAGTATTTT. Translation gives CASSSGLETDTQYF. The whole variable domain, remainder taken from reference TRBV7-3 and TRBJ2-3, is GAGVSQTPSNKVTEKGKYVELRCDPISGHTALYWYRQSLGQGPEFLIYFQGTGAADDSGLPNDRFFAVRPEGSVSTLKIQRTERGDSAVYLCASSSGLETDTQYFGPGTRLTVL.

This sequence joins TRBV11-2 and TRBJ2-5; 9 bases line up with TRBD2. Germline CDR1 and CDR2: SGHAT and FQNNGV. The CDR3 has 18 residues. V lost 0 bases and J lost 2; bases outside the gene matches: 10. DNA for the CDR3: TGTGCCAGCAGCTTAGATAGTAGGGTAGCGGGAGCTCAAGAGACCCAGTACTTC. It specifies CASSLDSRVAGAQETQYF.

The CDR3 spells CASSVGGTGSNEQYF. DNA for the CDR3: TGTGCCAGCAGCGTAGGCGGGACAGGTTCCAACGAGCAGTACTTC. The chain joins TRBV9 to TRBJ2-7, with 8 bases that match TRBD1. The CDR3 runs to 15 residues. V dropped 0 bases and J dropped 5; count of bases not matched to a gene: 7. CDR1 is SGDLS and CDR2 is YYNGEE in the germline V gene.

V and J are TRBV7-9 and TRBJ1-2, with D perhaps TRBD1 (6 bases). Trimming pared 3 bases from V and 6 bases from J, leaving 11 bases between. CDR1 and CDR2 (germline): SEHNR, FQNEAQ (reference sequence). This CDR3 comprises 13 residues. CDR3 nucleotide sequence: TGTGCCAGCAGCTTCCCTAACAGGGATGGCTACACCTTC. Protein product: CASSFPNRDGYTF.